These T cell receptor beta chains were read from a single sample in a study of OX40 agonist ivuxolimab in advanced cancers. Sequenced by immunoSEQ multiplex PCR; TCRdb stores in-frame clones only, minus some. The repertoire holds under 40,000 clones, with more than 70% as singletons. The sequences come from CD4+ or CD8+ T cells sorted from blood, collected in a trial of the OX40 agonist ivuxolimab. The receptors come from an adult with an advanced solid tumor such as melanoma, head and neck, liver or kidney cancer. CDR3s include the opening cysteine and the closing phenylalanine or tryptophan. D genes are given only for firm matches. Not all rows give a size; the values are once, few, many and, for expanded clones, a class.

j_gene: TRBJ1-1
v_gene: TRBV13
abundance: NA
d_gene: NA
CDR3aa: CASSSREPSANTEAFF
CDR3nt: TGTGCCAGCAGCTCCAGGGAACCGAGTGCGAACACTGAAGCTTTCTTT

j_gene: TRBJ2-1
v_gene: TRBV13
abundance: NA
d_gene: NA
CDR3aa: CASSPLLDNEQFF
CDR3nt: TGTGCCAGCAGCCCCTTGCTAGACAATGAGCAGTTCTTC

j_gene: TRBJ2-3
v_gene: TRBV4-1
abundance: NA
d_gene: TRBD2
CDR3aa: CASSQAPASSGRATDTQYF
CDR3nt: TGCGCCAGCAGCCAAGCTCCCGCCTCTAGCGGGAGGGCCACAGATACGCAGTATTTT

j_gene: TRBJ2-2
v_gene: TRBV6-5
abundance: NA
d_gene: NA
CDR3aa: CASSYSWVNTGELFF
CDR3nt: TGTGCCAGCAGTTACTCGTGGGTAAACACCGGGGAGCTGTTTTTT

j_gene: TRBJ1-2
v_gene: TRBV10-3
abundance: NA
d_gene: NA
CDR3aa: CAISEGAYGYTF
CDR3nt: TGTGCCATCAGTGAGGGGGCCTATGGCTACACCTTC

j_gene: TRBJ2-2
v_gene: TRBV28
abundance: NA
d_gene: TRBD1
CDR3aa: CATMESRQGNTGELFF
CDR3nt: TGTGCCACCATGGAATCGAGACAGGGGAACACCGGGGAGCTGTTTTTT

j_gene: TRBJ2-3
v_gene: TRBV18
abundance: once
d_gene: TRBD2
CDR3aa: CASSPRGGPADTQYF
CDR3nt: TGTGCCAGCTCACCAAGGGGAGGGCCCGCAGATACGCAGTATTTT

j_gene: TRBJ1-5
v_gene: TRBV30
abundance: NA
d_gene: NA
CDR3aa: CAWSETQGSQPQHF
CDR3nt: TGTGCCTGGAGCGAAACCCAGGGGAGTCAGCCCCAGCATTTT

j_gene: TRBJ1-2
v_gene: TRBV7-9
abundance: NA
d_gene: TRBD1
CDR3aa: CASSLYRGNGYTF
CDR3nt: TGTGCCAGCAGCTTGTACAGGGGAAATGGCTACACCTTC

j_gene: TRBJ2-3
v_gene: TRBV20-1
abundance: once
d_gene: NA
CDR3aa: CSARMETQYF
CDR3nt: TGCAGTGCGAGGATGGAGACGCAGTATTTT

j_gene: TRBJ2-7
v_gene: TRBV5-4
abundance: NA
d_gene: TRBD2
CDR3aa: CASSLDGAGRTYEQYF
CDR3nt: TGTGCCAGCAGCTTGGACGGCGCCGGGAGGACCTACGAGCAGTACTTC